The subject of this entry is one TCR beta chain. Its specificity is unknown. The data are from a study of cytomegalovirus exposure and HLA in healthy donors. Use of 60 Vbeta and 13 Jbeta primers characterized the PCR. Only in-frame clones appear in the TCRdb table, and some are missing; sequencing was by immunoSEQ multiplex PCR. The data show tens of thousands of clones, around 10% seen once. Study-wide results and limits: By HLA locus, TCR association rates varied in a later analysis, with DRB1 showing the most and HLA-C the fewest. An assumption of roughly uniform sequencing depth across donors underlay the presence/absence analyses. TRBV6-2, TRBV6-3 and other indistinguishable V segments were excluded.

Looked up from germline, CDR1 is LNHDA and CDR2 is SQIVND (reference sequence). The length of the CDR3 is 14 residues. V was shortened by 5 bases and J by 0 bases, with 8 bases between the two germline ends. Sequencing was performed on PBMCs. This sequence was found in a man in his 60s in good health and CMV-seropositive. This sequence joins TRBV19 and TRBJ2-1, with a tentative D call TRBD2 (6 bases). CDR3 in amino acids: CASSRGSSYNEQFF. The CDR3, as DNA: TGTGCCAGTAGTCGGGGGAGCTCCTACAATGAGCAGTTCTTC. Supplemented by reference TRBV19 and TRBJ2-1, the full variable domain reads DGGITQSPKYLFRKEGQNVTLSCEQNLNHDAMYWYRQDPGQGLRLIYYSQIVNDFQKGDIAEGYSVSREKKESFPLTVTSAQKNPTAFYLCASSRGSSYNEQFFGPGTRLTVL.